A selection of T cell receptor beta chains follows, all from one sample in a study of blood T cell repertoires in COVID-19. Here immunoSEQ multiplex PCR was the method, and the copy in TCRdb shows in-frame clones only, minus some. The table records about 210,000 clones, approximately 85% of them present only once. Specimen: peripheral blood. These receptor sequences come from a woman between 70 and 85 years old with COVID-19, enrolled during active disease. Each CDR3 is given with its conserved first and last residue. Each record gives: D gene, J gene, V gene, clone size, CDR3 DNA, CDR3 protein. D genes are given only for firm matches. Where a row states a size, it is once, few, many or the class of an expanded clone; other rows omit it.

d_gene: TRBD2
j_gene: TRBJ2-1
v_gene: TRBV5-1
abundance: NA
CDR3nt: TGCGCCAGCAGCTTAGGGACTAGCGTAAATGAGCAGTTCTTC
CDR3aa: CASSLGTSVNEQFF

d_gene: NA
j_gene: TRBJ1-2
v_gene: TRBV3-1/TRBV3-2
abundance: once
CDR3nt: TGTGCCAGCAGCCAAGAGCGGGGAGGCGGCTACACCTTC
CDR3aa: CASSQERGGGYTF

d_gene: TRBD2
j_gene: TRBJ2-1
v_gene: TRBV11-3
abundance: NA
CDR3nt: TGTGCCAGCAGCTCTGGGACTAGCGGGGTTCAGTTCTTC
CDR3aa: CASSSGTSGVQFF

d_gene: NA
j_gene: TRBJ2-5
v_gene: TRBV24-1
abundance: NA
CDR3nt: TGTGCCACCAGTGATTCCAGGGTAGAGACCCAGTACTTC
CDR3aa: CATSDSRVETQYF

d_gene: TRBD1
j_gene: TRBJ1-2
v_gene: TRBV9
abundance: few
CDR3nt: TGTGCCAGCAGTAATATAGAAGGGACAGCGGGTGGCTACACCTTC
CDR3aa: CASSNIEGTAGGYTF

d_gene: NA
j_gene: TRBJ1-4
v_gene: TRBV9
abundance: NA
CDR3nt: TGTGCCAGCAGCGTAGAAGTGACAGCCAATAATGAAAAACTGTTTTTT
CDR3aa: CASSVEVTANNEKLFF

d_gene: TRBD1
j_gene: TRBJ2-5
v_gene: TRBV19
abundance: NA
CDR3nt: TGTGCCAGTAGTCGACGGACAGGGACGGGAGAGACCCAGTACTTC
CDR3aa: CASSRRTGTGETQYF

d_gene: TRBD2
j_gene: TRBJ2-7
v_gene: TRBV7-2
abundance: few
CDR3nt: TGTGCCAGCAGCTTAGGAGGAGCTAGCGGGGTGGTTTACGAGCAGTACTTC
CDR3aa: CASSLGGASGVVYEQYF

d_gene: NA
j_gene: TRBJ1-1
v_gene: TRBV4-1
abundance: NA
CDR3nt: TGCGCCAGCAGCCAGGGAGGGGCAGGGACTGAAGCTTTCTTT
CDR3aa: CASSQGGAGTEAFF

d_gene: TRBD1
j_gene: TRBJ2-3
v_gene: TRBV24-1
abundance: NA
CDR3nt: TGTGCCACCAGTGATCCACTGGACAGGGGCATTAGCACAGATACGCAGTATTTT
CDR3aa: CATSDPLDRGISTDTQYF

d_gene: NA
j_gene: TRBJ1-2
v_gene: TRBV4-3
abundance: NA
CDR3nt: TGCGCCAGCAGCCAAGATGAGACAGCTGGATATGGCTACACCTTC
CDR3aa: CASSQDETAGYGYTF

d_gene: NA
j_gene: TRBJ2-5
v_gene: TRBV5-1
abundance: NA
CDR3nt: TGCGCCAGCAGCAGAGGCAGCGAACAAGAGACCCAGTACTTC
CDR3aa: CASSRGSEQETQYF

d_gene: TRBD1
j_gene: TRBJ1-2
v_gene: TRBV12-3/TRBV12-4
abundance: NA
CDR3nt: TGTGCCAGCAGCCTTGGACAGGTAGGGGGCTACACCTTC
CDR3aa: CASSLGQVGGYTF

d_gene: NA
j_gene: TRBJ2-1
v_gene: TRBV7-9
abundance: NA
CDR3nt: TGTGCCAGCAGCTCCAGCGACCGGGGCAATGAGCAGTTCTTC
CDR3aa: CASSSSDRGNEQFF

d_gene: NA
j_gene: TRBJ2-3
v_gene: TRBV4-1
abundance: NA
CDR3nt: TGCGCCAGCAGCCAACCGAGGGCGGGGGCAACAGATACGCAGTATTTT
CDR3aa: CASSQPRAGATDTQYF

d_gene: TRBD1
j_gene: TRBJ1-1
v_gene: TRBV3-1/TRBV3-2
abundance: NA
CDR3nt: TGTGCCAGCAGCCGGACAGGGGACACTGAAGCTTTCTTT
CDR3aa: CASSRTGDTEAFF

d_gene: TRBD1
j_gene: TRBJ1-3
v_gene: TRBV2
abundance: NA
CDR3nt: TGTGCCAGTGCCTCCGGGACAGGATCCTCTGGAAACACCATATATTTT
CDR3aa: CASASGTGSSGNTIYF

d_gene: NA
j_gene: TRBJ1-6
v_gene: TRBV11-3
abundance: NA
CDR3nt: TGTGCCAGCAGCCCAACAGAGTGGTCACCCCTCCACTTT
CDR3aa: CASSPTEWSPLHF

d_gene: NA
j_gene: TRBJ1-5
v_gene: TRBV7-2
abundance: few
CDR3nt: TGTGCCAGCAGCTTACAGGGCAATCAGCCCCAGCATTTT
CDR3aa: CASSLQGNQPQHF

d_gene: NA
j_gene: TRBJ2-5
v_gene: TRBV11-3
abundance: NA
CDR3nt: TGTGCCAGCAGCATACAGGGAGATCCCCAAGAGACCCAGTACTTC
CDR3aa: CASSIQGDPQETQYF

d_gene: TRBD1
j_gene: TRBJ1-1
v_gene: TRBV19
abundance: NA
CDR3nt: TGTGCCAGTACACCGGGACAGGCGAACACTGAAGCTTTCTTT
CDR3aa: CASTPGQANTEAFF

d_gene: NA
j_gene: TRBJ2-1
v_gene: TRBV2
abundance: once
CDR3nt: TGTGCCAGCAGTGAATTACTAGCCGTCTACAATGAGCAGTTCTTC
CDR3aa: CASSELLAVYNEQFF

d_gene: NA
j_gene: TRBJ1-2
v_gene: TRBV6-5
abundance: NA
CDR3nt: TGTGCCAGCAGGCTGGGGCTCACAGTGAATGGCTACACCTTC
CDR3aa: CASRLGLTVNGYTF

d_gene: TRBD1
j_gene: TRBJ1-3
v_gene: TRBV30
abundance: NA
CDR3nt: TGTGCCTGGGGGCCCGGGACAGGGGGCTCTGGAAACACCATATATTTT
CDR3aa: CAWGPGTGGSGNTIYF

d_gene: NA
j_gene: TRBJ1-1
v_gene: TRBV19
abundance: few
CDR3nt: TGTGCCAGTAGTATAGATGGCTCTACGGGGAACACTGAAGCTTTCTTT
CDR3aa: CASSIDGSTGNTEAFF

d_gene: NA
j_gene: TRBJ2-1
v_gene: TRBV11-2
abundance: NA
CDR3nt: TGTGCCAGTAGCTCCCCCGCAGGGGCGAATGAGCAGTTCTTC
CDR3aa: CASSSPAGANEQFF

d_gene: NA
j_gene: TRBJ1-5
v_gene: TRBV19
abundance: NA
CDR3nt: TGTGCCAGTAGTACCCTTTCTGACAGGTTCCAAGGGGGCAATCAGCCCCAGCATTTT
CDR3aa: CASSTLSDRFQGGNQPQHF

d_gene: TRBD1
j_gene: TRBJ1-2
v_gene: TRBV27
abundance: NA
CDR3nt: TGTGCCAGCAGTCCCCGGACAGGTGGGAACTATGGCTACACCTTC
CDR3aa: CASSPRTGGNYGYTF

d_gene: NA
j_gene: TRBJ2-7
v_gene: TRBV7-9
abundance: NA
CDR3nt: TGTGCCAGCAGCTTTGAGGACACTATTTACGAGCAGTACTTC
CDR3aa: CASSFEDTIYEQYF

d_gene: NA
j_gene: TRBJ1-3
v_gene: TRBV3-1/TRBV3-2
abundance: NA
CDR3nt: TGTGCCAGCAGCCAAGTGCGTGGAAACACCATATATTTT
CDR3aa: CASSQVRGNTIYF

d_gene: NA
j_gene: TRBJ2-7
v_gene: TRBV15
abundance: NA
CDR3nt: TGTGCCACCAGCAGAGATTGGGGGGACTACGAGCAGTACTTC
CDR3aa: CATSRDWGDYEQYF

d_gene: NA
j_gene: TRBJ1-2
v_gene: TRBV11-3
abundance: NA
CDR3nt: TGTGCCAGCAGCTTATCAGGGCGGCCGTTTGGCTACACCTTC
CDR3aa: CASSLSGRPFGYTF

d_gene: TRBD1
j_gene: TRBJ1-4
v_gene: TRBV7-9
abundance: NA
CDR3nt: TGTGCCAGCAGCACACGACAGGGTAATGAAAAACTGTTTTTT
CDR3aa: CASSTRQGNEKLFF

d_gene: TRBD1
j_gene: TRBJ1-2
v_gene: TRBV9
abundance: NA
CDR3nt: TGTGCCAGCAGCCCACGGACAGGCGATTATGGCTACACCTTC
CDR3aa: CASSPRTGDYGYTF

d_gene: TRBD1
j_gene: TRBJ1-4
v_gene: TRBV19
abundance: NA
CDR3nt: TGTGCCAGTAGTAACCCGGGACAGGGGATGGAAAAACTGTTTTTT
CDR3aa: CASSNPGQGMEKLFF

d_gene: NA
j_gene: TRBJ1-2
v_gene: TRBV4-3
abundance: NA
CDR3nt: TGCGCCAGCAGCCAAGAAACAGGCCCAAATCGCGCTAACTATGGCTACACCTTC
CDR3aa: CASSQETGPNRANYGYTF

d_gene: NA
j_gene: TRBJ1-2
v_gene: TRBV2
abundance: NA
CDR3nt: TGTGCCAGCAGTGGTTTAAGGGGATACTATGGCTACACCTTC
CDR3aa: CASSGLRGYYGYTF

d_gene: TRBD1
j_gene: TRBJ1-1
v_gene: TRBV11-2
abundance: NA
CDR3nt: TGTGCCAGCAGCAAACAGGGGACCACTGAAGCTTTCTTT
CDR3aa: CASSKQGTTEAFF

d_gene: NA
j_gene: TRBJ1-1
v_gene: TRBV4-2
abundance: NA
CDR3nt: TGTGCCAGCAGCCAGGACCCCCGGGAGACTGAAGCTTTCTTT
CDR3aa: CASSQDPRETEAFF

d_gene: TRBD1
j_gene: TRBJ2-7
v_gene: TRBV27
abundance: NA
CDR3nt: TGTGCCAGCACTAACCGGGACAGGCCGGGGGAGCAGTACTTC
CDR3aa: CASTNRDRPGEQYF

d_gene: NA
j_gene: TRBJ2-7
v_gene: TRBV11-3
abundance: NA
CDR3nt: TGTGCCAGCAGCTTAGGTGGCAATTCCTACGAGCAGTACTTC
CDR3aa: CASSLGGNSYEQYF

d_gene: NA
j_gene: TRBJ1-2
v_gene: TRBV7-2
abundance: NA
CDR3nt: TGTGCCAGCAGTTTTGAGGGGGTGCGTGGCTACACCTTC
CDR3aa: CASSFEGVRGYTF

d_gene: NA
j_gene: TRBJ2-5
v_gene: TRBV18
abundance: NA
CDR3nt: TGTGCCAGCTCGCCCGACACCTCGTACCAAGAGACCCAGTACTTC
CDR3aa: CASSPDTSYQETQYF

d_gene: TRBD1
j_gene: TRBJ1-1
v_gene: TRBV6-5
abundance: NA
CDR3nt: TGTGCCAGCGGAAGGACAGGGAACACTGAAGCTTTCTTT
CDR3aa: CASGRTGNTEAFF

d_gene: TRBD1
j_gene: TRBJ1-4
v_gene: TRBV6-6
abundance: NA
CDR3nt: TGTGCCAGCAGGCGGGTTTTTACAGGGGGGGATGAAAAACTGTTTTTT
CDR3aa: CASRRVFTGGDEKLFF

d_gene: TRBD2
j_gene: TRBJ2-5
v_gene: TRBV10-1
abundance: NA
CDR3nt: TGCGCCAGCAGAGGGACTAGCGGACCTTTTGTCTTCCAAGAGACCCAGTACTTC
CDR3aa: CASRGTSGPFVFQETQYF

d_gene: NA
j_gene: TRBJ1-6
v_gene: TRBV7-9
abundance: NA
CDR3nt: TGTGCCAGCAGCGTAGTCCTGGGTCAGGAGGGTTCACCCCTCCACTTT
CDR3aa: CASSVVLGQEGSPLHF

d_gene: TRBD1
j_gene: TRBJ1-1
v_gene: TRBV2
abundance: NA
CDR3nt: TGTGCCAGCAGTGCGCGGGACAGGCTGAACACTGAAGCTTTCTTT
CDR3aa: CASSARDRLNTEAFF

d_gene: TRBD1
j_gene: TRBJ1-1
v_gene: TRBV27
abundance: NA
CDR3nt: TGTGCCAGCAGGCAGGGACAGGGTTATGGGACTGAAGCTTTCTTT
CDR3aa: CASRQGQGYGTEAFF